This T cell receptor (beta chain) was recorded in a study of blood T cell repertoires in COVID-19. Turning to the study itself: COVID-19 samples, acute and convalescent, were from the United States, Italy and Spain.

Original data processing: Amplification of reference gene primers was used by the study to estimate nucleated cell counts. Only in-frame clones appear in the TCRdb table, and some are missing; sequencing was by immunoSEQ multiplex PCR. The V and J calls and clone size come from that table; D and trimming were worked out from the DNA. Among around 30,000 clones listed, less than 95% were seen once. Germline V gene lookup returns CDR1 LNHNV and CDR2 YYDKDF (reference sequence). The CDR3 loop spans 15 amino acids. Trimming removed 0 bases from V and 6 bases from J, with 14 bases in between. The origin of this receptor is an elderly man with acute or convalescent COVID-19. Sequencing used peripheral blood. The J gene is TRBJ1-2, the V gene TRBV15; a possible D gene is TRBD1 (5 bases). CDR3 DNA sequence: TGTGCCACCAGCAGAGATCTCGTGACAGAGCATGGCTACACCTTC. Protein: CATSRDLVTEHGYTF.